This T cell receptor (beta chain) is from a study of early T cells in non-severe SARS-CoV-2 infection (dated by TCRdb to the early 2020s). For context, the study as a whole: Because TCR sequencing was done on bulk RNA from unsorted whole blood, the alpha and beta chains could not be paired.

This was a case-control study nested in a cohort of healthcare workers in London, UK, who had nasopharyngeal swab PCR tests and blood samples taken every week. Healthcare workers were recruited between 23 and 31 March 2020, during the week of the UK lockdown, and were followed weekly for up to roughly 15 weeks. Sequences SEHNR (CDR1) and FQNEAQ (CDR2) are obtained from the germline V gene (reference sequence). Unmatched junction bases come to 7, with V trimmed by 0 bases and J by 3 bases. The CDR3, cysteine through phenylalanine, is 17 amino acids long. Left in the record is the CDR3 DNA by itself, 51 bases read in frame from the first base. In regard to this clonotype: Which antigen it targets is not known. Per-base qualities were not stored, and no clone one base away is much larger.

Library method: 5' RACE. The sequencer listed for this sample is NextSeq 500. The TCR library protocol attached unique molecular identifiers to individual cDNA molecules to correct for sequencing error and PCR bias. TCR alpha and beta chains were both sequenced, and the abundances of alpha and beta sequences in each sample were closely correlated with each other. The original pipeline was this. Decombinator V4 was used to annotate TCR sequences for V gene, J gene and CDR3. TCRs were defined as expanded if a significant change between any two time points was detected under a Poisson model with p below 0.0001. Abundances of TCRs were expressed as counts per million after normalisation to the total number of TCRs sequenced in each sample. TRAV1-2 paired with TRAJ12, TRAJ20 or TRAJ33 defined MAIT TCRs, while TRAV10 paired with TRAJ18 defined iNKT TCRs. VDJdb, accessed on 1 November 2021, was searched for TCRs annotated for CMV, EBV and SARS-CoV-2, and TCRs annotated for more than one antigen were excluded. TCRdb ran its own pipeline on the public reads, namely fastp trimming at Q25 and MiXCR clone calling, and kept in-frame beta chains. Duplicate CDR3 protein sequences are folded into a single record with the most common DNA and genes. These V and J calls are TCRdb output, not the study's own analysis. The sample table contains about 64,000 distinct CDR3 sequences; only one count was recorded for around 12% of them. Of the sample, approximately 1.3% falls within the top ten clones.

Beyond this particular receptor, the publication reports: VDJdb matching was skewed toward anti-spike CD8 responses, so virus-specific expansions were likely underestimated and private and CD4 specificities were missed.

The clonotype was recovered from an adult who was a healthcare worker with PCR-confirmed SARS-CoV-2 infection or an uninfected control (not recorded which). The sequencing here drew on whole blood, taken at baseline. The sequence links TRBV7-9 to TRBJ2-5; 10 junctional bases match TRBD1. The nucleotides are TGTGCCAGCAGCTTAGCGCGAGGGACAGGGGTGGAAGAGACCCAGTACTTC. Its product reads: CASSLARGTGVEETQYF.